The 2 T cell receptor beta chains in this list originate from one sample, sequenced in a study of T cell responses to AZD1222 COVID-19 vaccine. Some clones are missing from TCRdb's copy, which holds only in-frame ones; the method was immunoSEQ multiplex PCR. There are over 80,000 clones in the sample; approximately 89% occur only once, and 6.5% to 10% lies in the top ten. Sample: peripheral blood, taken 28 days after the second AZD1222 dose. Receptors originate from an adult who received the AZD1222 COVID-19 vaccine.

A few counts support this clone. The chain joins TRBV28 to TRBJ1-2; TRBD1 matches 8 bases. Per the germline V gene, CDR1 is MDHEN and CDR2 is SYDVKM. After removal of 3 bases from V and 7 bases from J, the junction contained 4 bases not matched to a gene. The CDR3 runs to 13 residues. CDR3 region: CASSFRQGAGYTF. Written as DNA, the CDR3 is TGTGCCAGCAGTTTTAGGCAGGGGGCTGGCTACACCTTC.

V gene TRBV20-1 combines with J gene TRBJ1-5; possible D gene TRBD1, 6 bases. V lost 6 bases, J lost 4 bases, and 16 bases lay in between. This CDR3 spans 14 amino acids. The V gene's germline CDR1 is DFQATT and CDR2 SNEGSKA (reference sequence). The CDR3 sequence is CSASGQGKNQPQHF. The CDR3 DNA reads as TGCAGTGCCAGTGGGCAGGGGAAGAATCAGCCCCAGCATTTT.